These T cell receptor beta chains were read from a single sample in a study of blood T cell repertoires in COVID-19. Measured with immunoSEQ multiplex PCR; TCRdb has only the in-frame clones, and not every one. The sample includes 290,000 or so clones, about nine tenths of them seen just once. Specimen: PBMCs or T cells enriched from blood (not recorded which). These receptors all stem from a woman aged 25-40 years who had recovered from COVID-19. CDR3s include the opening cysteine and the closing phenylalanine or tryptophan. The D gene is left open where the match is weak. Clone size is stated in some rows and not others, as once, few, many or a class when expanded.

clone size	V gene	D gene	J gene	CDR3 protein	CDR3 DNA
NA	TRBV18	TRBD1	TRBJ2-3	CASSPGDRVSTDTQYF	TGTGCCAGCTCACCAGGGGACAGAGTCAGCACAGATACGCAGTATTTT
once	TRBV15	NA	TRBJ2-7	CATSRGRAGEQYF	TGTGCCACCAGCAGAGGGCGCGCGGGCGAGCAGTACTTC
NA	TRBV2	NA	TRBJ1-2	CASKSEFPDYGYTF	TGTGCCAGCAAGAGCGAGTTCCCAGACTATGGCTACACCTTC
NA	TRBV28	TRBD1	TRBJ1-1	CASTFGQGATEAFF	TGTGCCAGCACCTTCGGGCAGGGGGCCACTGAAGCTTTCTTT
NA	TRBV5-1	TRBD2	TRBJ2-3	CASSVRLAGGPDTQYF	TGCGCCAGCAGCGTGCGGCTAGCGGGAGGGCCGGATACGCAGTATTTT
NA	TRBV19	NA	TRBJ1-1	CASSKQNTEAFF	TGTGCCAGTAGTAAACAGAACACTGAAGCTTTCTTT
NA	TRBV29-1	NA	TRBJ2-2	CSVGGGNTGELFF	TGCAGCGTTGGAGGAGGGAACACCGGGGAGCTGTTTTTT
NA	TRBV5-1	NA	TRBJ1-2	CASTSSRGGLYGYTF	TGCGCCAGCACCTCATCCCGGGGGGGCCTATATGGCTACACCTTC
few	TRBV5-4	TRBD1	TRBJ1-2	CASSLGGQGFGYTF	TGTGCCAGCAGCTTGGGGGGACAGGGCTTTGGCTACACCTTC
once	TRBV24-1	NA	TRBJ1-6	CATRPGTIGYSYNSPLHF	TGTGCCACCAGGCCGGGAACCATCGGCTACTCCTATAATTCACCCCTCCACTTT
NA	TRBV3-1/TRBV3-2	TRBD2	TRBJ2-1	CASSQGRTSYNEQFF	TGTGCCAGCAGCCAAGGAAGGACTAGCTACAATGAGCAGTTCTTC
NA	TRBV5-1	TRBD2	TRBJ2-7	CASSLVASGSIRSYEQYF	TGCGCCAGCAGCTTGGTTGCTAGCGGGAGTATACGCTCCTACGAGCAGTACTTC
NA	TRBV27	TRBD1	TRBJ1-1	CATRQGAVTEAFF	TGTGCCACCAGACAGGGGGCGGTCACTGAAGCTTTCTTT
once	TRBV29-1	TRBD1	TRBJ1-2	CSVVRQGEYGYTF	TGCAGCGTTGTCCGGCAGGGGGAGTATGGCTACACCTTC
NA	TRBV24-1	TRBD1	TRBJ1-1	CATSASDRAEAFF	TGTGCCACCAGTGCTTCGGACAGGGCTGAAGCTTTCTTT
NA	TRBV3-1/TRBV3-2	TRBD2	TRBJ2-5	CASSLHGTSDKETQYF	TGTGCCAGCAGCTTACACGGGACTAGTGATAAAGAGACCCAGTACTTC
NA	TRBV7-2	TRBD2	TRBJ2-7	CASRGSGRLSYEQYF	TGTGCCAGCAGGGGTAGCGGGAGGCTCTCCTACGAGCAGTACTTC
NA	TRBV7-7	NA	TRBJ2-1	CASSLAPNSYNEQFF	TGTGCTAGCAGCTTAGCCCCAAACTCCTACAATGAGCAGTTCTTC
NA	TRBV5-1	NA	TRBJ2-3	CASSLGGTDTQYF	TGCGCCAGCAGCTTAGGCGGGACAGATACGCAGTATTTT
NA	TRBV7-2	NA	TRBJ2-5	CASSLVNGETQYF	TGTGCCAGCAGCTTAGTAAACGGGGAGACCCAGTACTTC
NA	TRBV7-9	NA	TRBJ1-4	CASSLRTEKLFF	TGTGCCAGCAGCTTACGGACAGAAAAACTGTTTTTT
few	TRBV27	NA	TRBJ2-1	CASRLTGFYEQFF	TGTGCCAGCAGACTAACAGGGTTCTATGAGCAGTTCTTC
NA	TRBV6-5	NA	TRBJ1-2	CASKVGGNYGYTF	TGTGCCAGCAAGGTGGGGGGAAACTATGGCTACACCTTC
NA	TRBV4-3	NA	TRBJ1-2	CASSQDRSGDGYTF	TGCGCCAGCAGCCAAGATCGTTCAGGGGATGGCTACACCTTC
NA	TRBV11-2	NA	TRBJ2-7	CASRRAGAIYEQYF	TGTGCCAGCCGCAGGGCGGGGGCAATCTACGAGCAGTACTTC
NA	TRBV28	NA	TRBJ2-4	CASTRGAKNIQYF	TGTGCCAGCACCCGGGGAGCCAAAAACATTCAGTACTTC
once	TRBV5-5	NA	TRBJ2-7	CASTPVVGSSYEQYF	TGTGCCAGCACCCCGGTCGTGGGGAGCTCCTACGAGCAGTACTTC
NA	TRBV25-1	NA	TRBJ1-4	CASSENRAGEKLFF	TGTGCCAGCAGTGAGAACAGGGCAGGTGAAAAACTGTTTTTT
NA	TRBV7-3	TRBD2	TRBJ2-1	CASSLGSGRKNEQFF	TGTGCCAGCAGCTTAGGTAGCGGGAGAAAAAATGAGCAGTTCTTC
once	TRBV4-1	TRBD1	TRBJ1-1	CASSQDRGDRGGRITEAFF	TGCGCCAGCAGCCAAGATAGGGGAGACAGGGGAGGTAGGATCACTGAAGCTTTCTTT
NA	TRBV24-1	TRBD1	TRBJ2-7	CATSGEGARYEQYF	TGTGCCACCAGTGGTGAGGGGGCGCGGTACGAGCAGTACTTC
NA	TRBV12-3/TRBV12-4	NA	TRBJ2-1	CASSLKRNEQFF	TGTGCCAGCAGTTTGAAGAGAAATGAGCAGTTCTTC
NA	TRBV28	NA	TRBJ2-3	CASSLPGGGTDTQYF	TGTGCCAGCAGTTTACCAGGAGGGGGCACAGATACGCAGTATTTT
once	TRBV9	NA	TRBJ2-5	CASSPRSHETQYF	TGTGCCAGCAGCCCGCGCTCCCACGAGACCCAGTACTTC
NA	TRBV6-1	NA	TRBJ2-7	CASSEEIGGHF	TGTGCCAGCAGTGAAGAGATAGGAGGTCACTTC
NA	TRBV28	NA	TRBJ2-1	CASSLAGRWGNEQFF	TGTGCCAGCAGTTTAGCGGGGAGGTGGGGAAATGAGCAGTTCTTC
NA	TRBV4-3	NA	TRBJ1-3	CASSQDAGGLGGNTIYF	TGCGCCAGCAGCCAAGATGCGGGGGGGCTAGGTGGAAACACCATATATTTT
NA	TRBV27	NA	TRBJ2-3	CASFMPGSSDTQYF	TGTGCCAGCTTTATGCCGGGTTCTTCAGATACGCAGTATTTT
NA	TRBV7-2	TRBD1	TRBJ1-3	CASSPLAKGATGGNTIYF	TGTGCCAGCAGCCCCTTGGCGAAGGGGGCTACGGGAGGAAACACCATATATTTT
NA	TRBV5-1	NA	TRBJ2-1	CASSLVESYPNNEQFF	TGCGCCAGCAGCTTGGTCGAAAGTTATCCTAACAATGAGCAGTTCTTC
NA	TRBV5-5	TRBD1	TRBJ1-5	CASSLTGVYSNQPQHF	TGTGCCAGCAGCCTTACAGGGGTTTATAGCAATCAGCCCCAGCATTTT
once	TRBV3-1/TRBV3-2	TRBD1	TRBJ2-7	CASSSSTGTGAYEQYF	TGTGCCAGCAGCAGCTCTACCGGGACAGGGGCCTACGAGCAGTACTTC
NA	TRBV6-5	TRBD1	TRBJ2-5	CASRIGGPQETQYF	TGTGCCAGCAGGATAGGGGGCCCTCAAGAGACCCAGTACTTC
NA	TRBV5-4	TRBD2	TRBJ2-3	CASSFQGGSAEAF	TGTGCCAGCAGCTTCCAGGGAGGGAGTGCCGAAGCGTTT
once	TRBV6-5	NA	TRBJ2-1	CASSSISQNNEQFF	TGTGCCAGCAGTTCGATTAGCCAGAACAATGAGCAGTTCTTC
few	TRBV9	TRBD2	TRBJ2-3	CASSGYSGRGDTQYF	TGTGCCAGCAGCGGCTATAGCGGGAGGGGAGATACGCAGTATTTT
once	TRBV28	NA	TRBJ1-5	CASIPYTKTNQPQHF	TGTGCCAGTATCCCTTATACCAAAACTAATCAGCCCCAGCATTTT
NA	TRBV7-9	NA	TRBJ2-1	CASSLGLEFNEQFF	TGTGCCAGCAGCTTAGGACTAGAATTCAATGAGCAGTTCTTC
NA	TRBV3-1/TRBV3-2	TRBD1	TRBJ2-1	CASSQRDRGRPEQFF	TGTGCCAGCAGCCAACGGGACAGGGGGCGCCCGGAGCAGTTCTTC
NA	TRBV30	NA	TRBJ1-2	CAWSVGGDAGYTF	TGTGCCTGGAGTGTAGGGGGGGACGCTGGCTACACCTTC
NA	TRBV27	TRBD2	TRBJ2-2	CASSAGTSGSWYFGGELFF	TGTGCCAGCAGTGCCGGGACTAGCGGGAGCTGGTATTTTGGCGGGGAGCTGTTTTTT
NA	TRBV28	TRBD1	TRBJ1-6	CASSPQTGSDSPLHF	TGTGCCAGCAGTCCTCAGACAGGGTCTGATTCACCCCTCCACTTT
NA	TRBV5-1	TRBD2	TRBJ2-1	CASSFTSGSYNEQFF	TGCGCCAGCAGCTTTACTAGCGGTTCCTACAATGAGCAGTTCTTC
NA	TRBV7-6	TRBD2	TRBJ2-7	CASSLAPGLAGVNSYEQYF	TGTGCCAGCAGCTTAGCTCCGGGACTAGCGGGAGTAAACTCCTACGAGCAGTACTTC
NA	TRBV9	NA	TRBJ1-2	CASSVEQTNYGYTF	TGTGCCAGCAGCGTAGAACAAACTAACTATGGCTACACCTTC
NA	TRBV28	TRBD2	TRBJ2-5	CASSPRTSGRYKETQYF	TGTGCCAGCAGTCCTAGGACTAGCGGGAGGTATAAAGAGACCCAGTACTTC
NA	TRBV15	TRBD2	TRBJ2-1	CATSREGLAASSYNEQFF	TGTGCCACCAGCAGAGAGGGACTAGCGGCTAGCTCCTACAATGAGCAGTTCTTC
NA	TRBV28	TRBD2	TRBJ2-1	CASSLSASGSVNEQFF	TGTGCCAGCAGTTTATCTGCTAGCGGGAGCGTAAATGAGCAGTTCTTC
once	TRBV24-1	TRBD2	TRBJ2-1	CATSDRGLAGVGEQFF	TGTGCCACCAGTGATAGGGGACTAGCGGGAGTAGGAGAGCAGTTCTTC